This T cell receptor (beta chain) was documented in a study of blood T cell repertoires in COVID-19. Overall study: The United States, Italy and Spain provided the acute and convalescent COVID-19 samples. Sources were T cells, B-cell-depleted T cells, or PBMCs; the material itself was cDNA or gDNA.

The table lists this clone with a count of one. As handled by the study authors: Amplification of reference gene primers provided the estimated nucleated cell counts. The repertoire was sequenced with immunoSEQ multiplex PCR; TCRdb's copy has only in-frame clones and lacks some. V, J and clone size are those of that table, while D and trimming were read from the DNA. The data contain about 170,000 clones, 80% to 90% of them seen just once; the ten biggest clones take up approximately 2%. Sequencing used peripheral blood. This TCR came from a woman aged 80 or older with acute or convalescent COVID-19.

CDR3 sequence (DNA): TGTGCCAGCAGTGAGGTCAGGGAAGCCGGGGAGCTGTTTTTT. Encoded protein: CASSEVREAGELFF. This rearrangement joins TRBV2 to TRBJ2-2, with D perhaps matching TRBD1 (5 bases). Trimming took off 3 bases at V and 6 bases at J, with 11 bases between the two ends. The CDR3 runs to 14 residues. In germline, CDR1 is SNHLY, CDR2 FYNNEI.